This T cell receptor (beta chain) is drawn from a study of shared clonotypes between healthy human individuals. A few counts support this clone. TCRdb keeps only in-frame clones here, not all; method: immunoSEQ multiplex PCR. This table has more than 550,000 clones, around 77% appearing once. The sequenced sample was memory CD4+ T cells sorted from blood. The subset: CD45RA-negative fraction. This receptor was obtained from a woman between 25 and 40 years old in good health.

This CDR3 is CASRWDSKNTEAFF. DNA of the CDR3: TGTGCCAGCAGATGGGACAGCAAGAACACTGAAGCTTTCTTT. J is TRBJ1-1 and V is TRBV6-6; TRBD1 matches at 7 bases. V shed 6 bases and J 1 base; nucleotides not matched to a gene: 5. CDR1 and CDR2 from the germline V gene are MNHNY and SVGAGI (reference sequence). The CDR3 has 14 amino acids.